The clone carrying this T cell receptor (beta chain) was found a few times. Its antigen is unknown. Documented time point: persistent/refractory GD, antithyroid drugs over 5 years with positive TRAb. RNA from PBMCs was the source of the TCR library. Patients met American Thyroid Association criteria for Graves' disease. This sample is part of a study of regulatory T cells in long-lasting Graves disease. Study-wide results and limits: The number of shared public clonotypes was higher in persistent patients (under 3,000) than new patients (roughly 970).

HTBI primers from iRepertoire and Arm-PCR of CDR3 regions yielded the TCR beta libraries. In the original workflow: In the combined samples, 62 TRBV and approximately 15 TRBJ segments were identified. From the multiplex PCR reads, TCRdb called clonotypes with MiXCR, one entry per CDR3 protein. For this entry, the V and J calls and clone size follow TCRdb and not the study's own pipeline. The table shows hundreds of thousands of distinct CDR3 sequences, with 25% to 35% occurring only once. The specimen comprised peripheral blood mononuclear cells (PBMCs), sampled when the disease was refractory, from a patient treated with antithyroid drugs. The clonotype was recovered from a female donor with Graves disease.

The CDR3 DNA reads as TGTGCCAGCAGTGAATTCCTTAACAGGGGGCTGGGCAATCAGCCCCAGCATTTT. Translated, it gives CASSEFLNRGLGNQPQHF. This chain uses TRBV6-1 with TRBJ1-5, with 9 bases aligning to TRBD1. The CDR3 consists of 18 residues. The germline V gene has CDR1 MNHNS and CDR2 SASEGT. The V gene end was trimmed by 2 bases and the J gene end by 2 bases; junction bases not matched to a gene: 10.